The clone carrying this TCR beta chain came up once. Its specificity is not known. TCR beta CDR3 sequences were amplified from RNA transcripts. The HTBI primer set served for first-round RT-PCR of the TCR CDR3. TCRdb re-called the multiplex PCR reads with MiXCR, one entry per CDR3 protein. The table has about 640,000 distinct CDR3 sequences, about 20% seen once. Clinical symptoms, serum thyroxine and TRAb, thyroid ultrasound and orbital computed tomography were used for the diagnoses. CDR1 is SGHAT, CDR2 FQNNGV, per germline. Between the trimmed V and J ends, which lost 2 bases and 5 bases, there was a span of 18 bases. This CDR3 region has 17 residues. This record comes from a study of T cells in Graves' hyperthyroidism and ophthalmopathy. Whole-study context: At initial diagnosis, before any treatment had begun, peripheral blood was obtained. Study-wide results and limits: Appearing also in blood were most of the thyroid clonotypes expanded above 0.001.

Sequencing was carried out using blood. The clonotype originates from a man in his thirties or forties with Graves' ophthalmopathy. V usage is TRBV11-2 and J usage is TRBJ1-4; a weak D match, TRBD1 (5 bases). CDR3 loop: CASSLIGPGTLNEKLFF. For the CDR3, the DNA is TGTGCCAGCAGCTTAATCGGTCCCGGGACCCTCAATGAAAAACTGTTTTTT.